This T cell receptor (beta chain) was documented in a study of T cell responses to AZD1222 COVID-19 vaccine. Study information: Second doses were pooled across both intervals (about 4 or about 12 weeks). The study, taken as a whole, reports: Among spike-specific TCRs, nearly half reportedly target unmutated variant regions. Repertoire sampling occurred only after the peak T cell response. Females made up more of the donors, who were largely white British, and clonal diversity may have come out too low.

Measured with immunoSEQ multiplex PCR; TCRdb has only the in-frame clones, and not every one. Of about 100,000 clones detected, 90% to 95% appear once; the ten largest clones hold roughly a fifth. Germline CDR1 and CDR2: MNHEY and SVGAGI. The CDR3 covers 15 residues. Trimming cost V 0 bases and J 12 bases, with 18 bases left between them. A remark on this clone: What it binds is unknown.

The specimen was peripheral blood, collected on day 0 of AZD1222 vaccination. The rearrangement joins TRBV6-5 to TRBJ2-1; a weak D match, TRBD1 (6 bases). This TCR came from an adult in good health. In nucleotides, the CDR3 is TGTGCCAGCAGTTACTCGATATTACAGGGTGTTTCGCAGTTCTTC. Its translation is CASSYSILQGVSQFF.